The TCR beta chain under discussion was sequenced for a study of T cells in Graves' hyperthyroidism and ophthalmopathy. Looking at the study overall: The initial diagnosis was the point when peripheral blood was collected, ahead of any treatment.

This clonotype was recorded many times. Antigen unknown. Ophthalmopathy cases met thresholds of Clinical Activity Score at least 3, NOSPECS grade at least 4 and duration under 3 months. On the basis of clinical symptoms, serum thyroxine and TRAb, thyroid ultrasound and orbital computed tomography, diagnoses were made. The study, taken as a whole, reports: In the blood, most expanded thyroid clonotypes above 0.001 appeared as well.

Germline CDR1 and CDR2: SGHVS and FQNEAQ. The trim removed 3 bases at V and 4 bases at J, leaving 7 bases unmatched. This CDR3 is built from 15 residues. Template material for amplifying TCR beta CDR3 regions consisted of RNA transcripts. RT-PCR in the first round (using the HTBI primer set) targeted the TCR CDR3. TCRdb fed the multiplex PCR reads into MiXCR, producing one record per CDR3 protein. The data contain 350,000 to 450,000 distinct CDR3 sequences, about an eighth of them singletons. This sequence originates from a man aged 45-65 years with Graves' ophthalmopathy. The chain links TRBV7-8 to TRBJ2-7, with 9 bases lining up with TRBD1. Sequencing was done on a sample of blood. CDR3 loop: CASSFVDRGKYEQYF. CDR3 DNA: TGTGCCAGCAGCTTCGTGGACAGGGGCAAATACGAGCAGTACTTC.